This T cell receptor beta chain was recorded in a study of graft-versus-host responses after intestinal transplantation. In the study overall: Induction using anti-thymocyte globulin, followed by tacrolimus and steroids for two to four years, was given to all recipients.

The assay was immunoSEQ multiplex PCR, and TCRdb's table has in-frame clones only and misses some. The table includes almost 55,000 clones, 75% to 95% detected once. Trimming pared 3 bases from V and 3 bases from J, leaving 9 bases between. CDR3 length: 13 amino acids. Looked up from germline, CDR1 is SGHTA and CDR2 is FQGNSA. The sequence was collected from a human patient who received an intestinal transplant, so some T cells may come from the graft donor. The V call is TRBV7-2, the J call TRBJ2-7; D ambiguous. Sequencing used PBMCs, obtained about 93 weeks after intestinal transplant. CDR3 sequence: CASSFVGRYEQYF. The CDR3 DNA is TGTGCCAGCAGCTTTGTAGGCCGCTACGAGCAGTACTTC. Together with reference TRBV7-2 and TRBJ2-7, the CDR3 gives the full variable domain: GAGVSQSPSNKVTEKGKDVELRCDPISGHTALYWYRQSLGQGLEFLIYFQGNSAPDKSGLPSDRFSAERTGGSVSTLTIQRTQQEDSAVYLCASSFVGRYEQYFGPGTRLTVT.